Listed below are T cell receptor beta chains from one sample, sequenced in a study of T cell clusters in autoimmune cytopenias. TCRdb re-called the multiplex PCR reads; one entry per CDR3 protein, DNA not given. The ten most abundant clones cover about 3% of a sample with some 13,000 distinct CDR3 sequences. What was sequenced was peripheral blood. The origin of the receptors is a human donor with an autoimmune cytopenia or autoimmune hepatitis (not recorded which). The CDR3 runs from the conserved cysteine through the conserved F or W. The order of the fields is V gene, J gene, clone size, CDR3 protein. Clone size is shown for a subset of rows, as once, few, many or a class of expanded clone.

TRBV29-1	TRBJ1-3	medium-sized	CSVEEKVKGQAIFSGNTIYF
TRBV12-3/TRBV12-4	TRBJ1-5	-	CASTQGDQPQHF
TRBV6-5	TRBJ2-3	medium-sized	CASRMTRFTDTQYF
TRBV6-5	TRBJ2-5	medium-sized	CASSSTSVETQYF
TRBV15	TRBJ1-4	-	CATSRDRSGGEKLFF
TRBV18	TRBJ1-1	-	CASSPNAKDTNTEAFF
TRBV6-1	TRBJ2-3	-	CASSEAPGTGPITDTQYF
TRBV6-6	TRBJ2-7	-	CASSGARYEQYF
TRBV19	TRBJ1-5	-	CASSDRDHQPQHF
TRBV30	TRBJ1-5	medium-sized	CAWSHRGLQPQHF
TRBV19	TRBJ2-1	medium-sized	CASSRTSGSAYNEQFF
TRBV18	TRBJ2-5	-	CASSPRETQYF
TRBV6-6	TRBJ1-4	-	CASNPSGALGEKLFF
TRBV30	TRBJ2-6	medium-sized	CAWSPGFNVLTF
TRBV19	TRBJ1-2	-	CASSPGRINYGYTF
TRBV11-2	TRBJ2-3	-	CASTRSAGGWTDTQYF
TRBV19	TRBJ2-4	-	CASSSTGVLAKNIQYF